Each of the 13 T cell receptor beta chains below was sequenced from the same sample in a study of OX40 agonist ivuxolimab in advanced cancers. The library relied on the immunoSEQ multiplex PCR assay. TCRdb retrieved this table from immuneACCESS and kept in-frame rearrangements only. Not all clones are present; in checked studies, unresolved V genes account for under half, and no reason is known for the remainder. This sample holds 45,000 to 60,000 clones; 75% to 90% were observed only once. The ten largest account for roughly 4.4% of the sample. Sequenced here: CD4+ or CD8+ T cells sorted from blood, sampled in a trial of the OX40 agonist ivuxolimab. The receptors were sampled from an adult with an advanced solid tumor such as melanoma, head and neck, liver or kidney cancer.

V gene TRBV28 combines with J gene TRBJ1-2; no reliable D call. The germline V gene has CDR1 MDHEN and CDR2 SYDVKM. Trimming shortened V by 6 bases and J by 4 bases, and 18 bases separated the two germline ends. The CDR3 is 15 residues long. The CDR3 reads CASSSPATPGYGYTF. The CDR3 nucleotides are TGTGCCAGCAGCTCCCCCGCCACTCCGGGCTATGGCTACACCTTC.

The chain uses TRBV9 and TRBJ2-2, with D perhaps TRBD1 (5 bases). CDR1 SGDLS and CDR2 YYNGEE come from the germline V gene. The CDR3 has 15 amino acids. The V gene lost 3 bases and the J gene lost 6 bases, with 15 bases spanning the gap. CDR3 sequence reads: CASSAQAGSPGELFF. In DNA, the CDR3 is TGTGCCAGCAGCGCCCAGGCAGGGTCTCCCGGGGAGCTGTTTTTT.

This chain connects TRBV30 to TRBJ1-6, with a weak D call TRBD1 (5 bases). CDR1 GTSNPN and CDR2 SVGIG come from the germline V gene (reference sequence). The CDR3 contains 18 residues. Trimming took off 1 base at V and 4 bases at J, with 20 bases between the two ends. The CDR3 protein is CAWSARTMGRGYNSPLHF. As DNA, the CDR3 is TGTGCCTGGAGTGCCCGGACAATGGGGCGGGGGTATAATTCACCCCTCCACTTT.

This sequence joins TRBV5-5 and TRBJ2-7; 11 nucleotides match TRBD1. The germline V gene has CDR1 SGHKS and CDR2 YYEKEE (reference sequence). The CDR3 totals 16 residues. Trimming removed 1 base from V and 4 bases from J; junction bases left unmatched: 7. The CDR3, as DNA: TGTGCCAGCAGCTTGAGTGGGACAGGGGGTAGATACGAGCAGTACTTC. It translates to CASSLSGTGGRYEQYF.

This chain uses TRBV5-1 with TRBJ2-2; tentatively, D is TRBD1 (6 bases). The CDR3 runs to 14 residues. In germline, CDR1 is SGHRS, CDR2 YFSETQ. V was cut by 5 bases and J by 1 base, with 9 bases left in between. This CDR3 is CASSSDRNTGELFF. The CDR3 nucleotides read TGCGCCAGCAGTTCGGACAGGAACACCGGGGAGCTGTTTTTT.

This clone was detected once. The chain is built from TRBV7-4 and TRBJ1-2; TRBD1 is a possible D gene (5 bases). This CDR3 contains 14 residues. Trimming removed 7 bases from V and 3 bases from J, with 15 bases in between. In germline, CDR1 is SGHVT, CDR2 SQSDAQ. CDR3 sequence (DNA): TGTGCCAGCACCGGCGGGGGTGATTACTATGGCTACACCTTC. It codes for CASTGGGDYYGYTF.

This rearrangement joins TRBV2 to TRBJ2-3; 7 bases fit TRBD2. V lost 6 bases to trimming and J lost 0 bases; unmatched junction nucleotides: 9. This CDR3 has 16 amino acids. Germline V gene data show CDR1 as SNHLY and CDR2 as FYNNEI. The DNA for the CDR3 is TGTGCCAGCAGCTCCCTTAGCGGGTCTAGCACAGATACGCAGTATTTT. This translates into CASSSLSGSSTDTQYF.

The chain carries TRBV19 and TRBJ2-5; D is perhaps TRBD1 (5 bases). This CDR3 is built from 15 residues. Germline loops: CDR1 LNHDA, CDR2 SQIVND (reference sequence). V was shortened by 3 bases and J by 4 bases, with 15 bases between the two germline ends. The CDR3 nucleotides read TGTGCCAGTAGTATTCGTGATTCTAGGGGAGAGACCCAGTACTTC. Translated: CASSIRDSRGETQYF.

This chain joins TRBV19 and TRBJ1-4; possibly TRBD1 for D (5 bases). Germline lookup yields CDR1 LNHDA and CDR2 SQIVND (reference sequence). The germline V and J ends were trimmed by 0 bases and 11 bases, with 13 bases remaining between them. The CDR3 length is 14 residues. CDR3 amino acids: CASSIEGTVKKLFF. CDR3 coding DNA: TGTGCCAGTAGTATAGAGGGGACGGTGAAGAAACTGTTTTTT.

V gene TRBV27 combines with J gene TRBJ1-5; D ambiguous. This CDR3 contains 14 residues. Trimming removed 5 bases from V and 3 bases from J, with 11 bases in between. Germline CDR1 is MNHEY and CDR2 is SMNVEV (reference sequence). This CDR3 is CASSPEAFNQPQHF. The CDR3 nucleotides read TGTGCCAGCAGTCCCGAAGCTTTCAATCAGCCCCAGCATTTT.

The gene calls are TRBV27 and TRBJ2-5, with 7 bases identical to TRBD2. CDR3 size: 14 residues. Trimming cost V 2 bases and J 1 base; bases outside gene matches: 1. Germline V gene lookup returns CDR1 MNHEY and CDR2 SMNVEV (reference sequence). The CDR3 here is CASSLGGVQETQYF. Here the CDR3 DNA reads TGTGCCAGCAGTTTAGGGGGGGTCCAAGAGACCCAGTACTTC.

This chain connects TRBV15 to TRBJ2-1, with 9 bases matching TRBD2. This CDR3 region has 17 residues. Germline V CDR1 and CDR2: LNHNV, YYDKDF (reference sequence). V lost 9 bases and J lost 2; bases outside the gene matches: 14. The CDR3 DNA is TGTGCCACACGGAGGGGTAGCGGGAGCCTCACCTACAATGAGCAGTTCTTC. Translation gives CATRRGSGSLTYNEQFF.

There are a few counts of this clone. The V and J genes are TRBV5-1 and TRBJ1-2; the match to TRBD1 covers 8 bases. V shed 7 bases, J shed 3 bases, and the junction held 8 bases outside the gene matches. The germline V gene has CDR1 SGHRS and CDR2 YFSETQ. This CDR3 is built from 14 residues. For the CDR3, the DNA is TGCGCCAGCGGACGACAGGGGCCTGACTATGGCTACACCTTC. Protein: CASGRQGPDYGYTF. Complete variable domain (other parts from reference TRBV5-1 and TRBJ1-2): KAGVTQTPRYLIKTRGQQVTLSCSPISGHRSVSWYQQTPGQGLQFLFEYFSETQRNKGNFPGRFSGRQFSNSRSEMNVSTLELGDSALYLCASGRQGPDYGYTFGSGTRLTVV.